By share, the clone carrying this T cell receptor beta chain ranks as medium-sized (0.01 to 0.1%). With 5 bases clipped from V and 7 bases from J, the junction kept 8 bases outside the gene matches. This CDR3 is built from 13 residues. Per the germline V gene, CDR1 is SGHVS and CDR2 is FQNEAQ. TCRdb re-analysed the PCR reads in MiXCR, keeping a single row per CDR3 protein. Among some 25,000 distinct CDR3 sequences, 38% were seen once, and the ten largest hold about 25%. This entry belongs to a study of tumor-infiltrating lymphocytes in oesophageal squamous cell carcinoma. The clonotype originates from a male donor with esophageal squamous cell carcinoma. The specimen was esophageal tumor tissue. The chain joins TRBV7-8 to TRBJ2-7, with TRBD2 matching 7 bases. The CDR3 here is CASSVRLANEQYF. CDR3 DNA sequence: TGTGCCAGCAGCGTCCGACTAGCTAATGAGCAGTACTTC.